This TCR beta chain derives from a study of T-cell memory formation after mild COVID-19. CDR1 is SGHTS and CDR2 is YDEGEE in the germline V gene. This CDR3 has 11 amino acids. Trimming removed 4 bases at V and 5 bases at J, with 6 bases between. 5'RACE with constant-segment primers yielded barcoded, UMI-tagged TCR alpha and TCR beta cDNA libraries. TCRdb re-analysed the 5' RACE reads in MiXCR, keeping a single row per CDR3 protein. In the table there are roughly 350,000 distinct CDR3 sequences, roughly 13% of which are singletons. Study-level points and caveats: Memory sampled before infection contained some responding clones, suggesting cross-reactive memory joined.

The table lists this clonotype with a few counts. Antigen unknown. The rearrangement links TRBV5-8 to TRBJ1-1; D call uncertain. The sequencing sample was made of PBMCs or a T cell subset sorted from them (not recorded which). This receptor was taken from a man younger than 35 who had mild COVID-19 (a few samples of this study predate the infection). Cell type and time point are not known. As DNA, the CDR3 is TGTGCCAGCAGCCGAATGACTGAAGCTTTCTTT. It codes for CASSRMTEAFF. The variable domain in full, with the rest retrieved from reference TRBV5-8 and TRBJ1-1, is EAGVTQSPTHLIKTRGQQATLRCSPISGHTSVYWYQQALGLGLQFLLWYDEGEERNRGNFPPRFSGRQFPNYSSELNVNALELEDSALYLCASSRMTEAFFGQGTRLTVV.